This TCR beta chain emerged from a study of T cell changes during pregnancy in multiple sclerosis. A few counts support this clone. Assay: immunoSEQ multiplex PCR; the TCRdb copy retains only in-frame clones and omits some. The table includes 90,000 to 130,000 clones, 92% detected once. V shed 1 base, J shed 6 bases, and the junction held 16 bases outside the gene matches. Per the germline V gene, CDR1 is SGHRS and CDR2 is YFSETQ. The CDR3 is made up of 19 amino acids. V usage is TRBV5-1 and J usage is TRBJ2-2, with TRBD1 matching 9 bases. Sequences were derived from peripheral blood, sampled in the third trimester of pregnancy. This TCR was sampled from a female donor with multiple sclerosis, enrolled in a pregnancy study. The CDR3 region is CASSLNVRDRVSDPGELFF. As DNA, the CDR3 is TGCGCCAGCAGCTTGAATGTTCGGGACAGGGTGTCGGATCCCGGGGAGCTGTTTTTT.